These 10 T cell receptor beta chains came from one sample sequenced in a study of T cells in Graves' hyperthyroidism and ophthalmopathy. What was amplified from RNA transcripts were TCR beta CDR3 regions. An initial round of RT-PCR targeting the TCR CDR3 relied on the HTBI primer set. Each CDR3 protein gets one entry after TCRdb re-called the multiplex PCR reads with MiXCR. This sample has 350,000 to 400,000 distinct CDR3 sequences; 18% occur once, and the top ten carry over 35%. The specimen sequenced was blood. These receptors were taken from a man between 18 and 35 years old with Graves' ophthalmopathy.

This clonotype has just a few counts. This chain uses TRBV5-1 with TRBJ2-3, with 8 bases matching TRBD1. Germline values: CDR1 SGHRS, CDR2 YFSETQ. The V segment lost 1 base and the J segment 0 bases; nucleotides outside the gene matches: 4. The CDR3 is 16 amino acids. The CDR3 nucleotides are TGCGCCAGCAGCTTGCCCGGGACAGGTAGCACAGATACGCAGTATTTT. Translated: CASSLPGTGSTDTQYF. Full variable domain (remainder filled in from reference TRBV5-1 and TRBJ2-3): KAGVTQTPRYLIKTRGQQVTLSCSPISGHRSVSWYQQTPGQGLQFLFEYFSETQRNKGNFPGRFSGRQFSNSRSEMNVSTLELGDSALYLCASSLPGTGSTDTQYFGPGTRLTVL.

This chain links TRBV6-4 with TRBJ1-2; TRBD1 might be the D (5 bases). Germline V CDR1 and CDR2: MRHNA, SNTAGT. V lost 5 bases to trimming and J lost 3 bases, with 13 bases between them. CDR3 length: 14 amino acids. The CDR3 loop reads CASSPQGSYYGYTF. The CDR3 DNA sequence: TGTGCCAGCAGTCCTCAGGGTTCTTACTATGGCTACACCTTC.

This clonotype came up many times. This sequence joins TRBV28 and TRBJ1-5; D is undetermined. V was clipped by 3 bases and J by 7 bases, with 7 bases between them. This CDR3 is built from 12 residues. The germline gives CDR1 MDHEN, CDR2 SYDVKM. Here the CDR3 reads CASSFDGQPQHF. CDR3 nucleotide sequence: TGTGCCAGCAGTTTCGACGGCCAGCCCCAGCATTTT.

The sample holds many counts of this clonotype. This chain joins TRBV7-2 and TRBJ2-5, with 13 bases matching TRBD2. CDR1 SGHTA and CDR2 FQGNSA come from the germline V gene. The trim removed 0 bases at V and 2 bases at J, leaving 0 bases unmatched. The CDR3 length is 16 residues. The CDR3 sequence: CASSLAGLAGQETQYF. The CDR3 DNA reads as TGTGCCAGCAGCTTAGCGGGACTAGCGGGACAAGAGACCCAGTACTTC.

At least ten counts were recorded for this clonotype. CDR3 in DNA: TGTGCCACCAGTGATTCCGGGACAGGATCGGTAGCTGAAGCTTTCTTT. Amino acid sequence: CATSDSGTGSVAEAFF. This sequence joins TRBV24-1 and TRBJ1-1; 8 bases are a match to TRBD1. V lost 2 bases and J lost 6; bases outside the gene matches: 10. Germline CDR1 is KGHDR and CDR2 is SFDVKD. The CDR3 spans 16 residues.

This clonotype has a single count. The chain is built from TRBV19 and TRBJ2-2, with D maybe TRBD1 (5 bases). V lost 5 bases to trimming and J lost 0 bases, with 10 bases between them. Germline V gene sequence: CDR1 LNHDA, CDR2 SQIVND (reference sequence). CDR3 length: 15 amino acids. In DNA form, the CDR3 reads TGTGCCAGTAGTGTGGGGCCTTCGAACACCGGGGAGCTGTTTTTT. Translation gives CASSVGPSNTGELFF.

V is TRBV6-2 or TRBV6-3 and J is TRBJ1-1; the D is unclear. This CDR3 is built from 13 residues. Germline CDR1 reads MNHEY; CDR2 reads SVGEGT. V was cut by 7 bases and J by 7 bases, with 16 bases left in between. CDR3 in DNA: TGTGCCAGCACCCAACGGCGGGAGGATGAAGCTTTCTTT. Protein sequence: CASTQRREDEAFF.

The CDR3 bases are TGTGCCAGCTCACAGTTGGCCCCGCCGAACACCGGGGAGCTGTTTTTT. Translated: CASSQLAPPNTGELFF. V usage is TRBV18 and J usage is TRBJ2-2; no reliable D call. Trimming pared 4 bases from V and 0 bases from J, leaving 12 bases between. Looked up from germline, CDR1 is KGHSH and CDR2 is LQKENI. The CDR3 is made up of 16 amino acids.

In the case of this clonotype: Just one base apart from a much larger clone, this may be a read error. V is TRBV10-3 and J is TRBJ1-2, with D possibly TRBD1 on 6 matching bases. Germline V gives CDR1 ENHRY, CDR2 SYGVKD. This CDR3 is 13 amino acids long. The CDR3 loop is CVITQPGGSGYTF. The CDR3 DNA reads as TGTGTCATCACCCAGCCGGGGGGCAGCGGCTACACCTTC.

The sample holds many counts of this clonotype. The rearrangement uses TRBV7-9 and TRBJ2-3; D is possibly TRBD2 (5 bases). Trimming took off 1 base at V and 2 bases at J, with 13 bases between the two ends. Germline lookup yields CDR1 SEHNR and CDR2 FQNEAQ (reference sequence). The CDR3 has 16 amino acids. The CDR3 nucleotides are TGTGCCAGCAGCTTAGGGGTCGGGGTCCACACAGATACGCAGTATTTT. This translates into CASSLGVGVHTDTQYF. The variable domain in full, completed from reference TRBV7-9 and TRBJ2-3, reads DTGVSQNPRHKITKRGQNVTFRCDPISEHNRLYWYRQTLGQGPEFLTYFQNEAQLEKSRLLSDRFSAERPKGSFSTLEIQRTEQGDSAMYLCASSLGVGVHTDTQYFGPGTRLTVL.